The sequence of this TCR beta chain was determined in a study of cytomegalovirus exposure and HLA in healthy donors. The wider study: Earlier findings included nearly 120 million unique TCR beta sequences obtained from about 180 million T cells. Study results and caveats: Later, an analysis found that common viral pathogens appeared to be linked with several of the most significant clusters. Reportedly, HLA-A and HLA-B alleles of most subjects were accurately predicted from TCR beta.

The study ran its PCR with 60 Vbeta and 13 Jbeta primers. Only in-frame clones appear in the TCRdb table, and some are missing; sequencing was by immunoSEQ multiplex PCR. The sample data list under 150,000 clones. In regard to this clone: Its antigen remains unknown.

The V gene lost 1 base and the J gene lost 2 bases, with 12 bases spanning the gap. In germline, CDR1 is SGHTA, CDR2 FQGNSA. The CDR3 is made up of 15 amino acids. The TCR sequence derives from a woman aged 55-75 years in good health and CMV-seronegative. The chain has TRBV7-2 and TRBJ2-7; no clear D gene. The specimen sequenced was PBMCs. For the CDR3, the DNA is TGTGCCAGCAGCTTAGGCAATCAAGCGACCTACGAGCAGTACTTC. Protein sequence: CASSLGNQATYEQYF.